These 23 T cell receptor beta chains originate from one sample sequenced in a study of T cell repertoires in cytomegalovirus infection. TCRdb re-analysed the reads in MiXCR, keeping a single row per CDR3 protein. This table holds fewer than 1,000,000 distinct CDR3 sequences, roughly 31% found once. These receptors' targets are unknown. The material sequenced was cultured CD8+ T cells from PBMCs, taken from culture after CMV antigen stimulation. Receptors originate from a human donor in good health (CMV status not recorded). Some clones in this sample may be carry-over from other donors' samples.

The table lists this clonotype with many counts. The CDR3 sequence: CASSSTGGISPLHF. CDR3 nucleotide sequence: TGTGCCAGCAGTTCGACAGGGGGCATTTCACCCCTCCACTTT. The chain is built from TRBV27 and TRBJ1-6; TRBD1 agrees at 10 bases. This CDR3 spans 14 amino acids. V dropped 4 bases and J dropped 9; count of bases not matched to a gene: 3. Germline CDR1 and CDR2: MNHEY and SMNVEV (reference sequence).

CDR3 protein: CASSVEGGGTDTQYF. The CDR3 nucleotides read TGTGCCAGCAGCGTAGAGGGGGGGGGCACAGATACGCAGTATTTT. The V and J genes are TRBV9 and TRBJ2-3, with TRBD2 as a possible D gene (7 bases). CDR1 SGDLS and CDR2 YYNGEE come from the germline V gene. V dropped 0 bases and J dropped 1 base, with 9 bases sitting between them. The length of the CDR3 is 15 residues.

This rearrangement joins TRBV11-1 to TRBJ2-1, with D possibly matching TRBD2 (7 bases). The length of the CDR3 is 16 residues. V lost 5 bases, J lost 5 bases, and 19 bases lay in between. CDR1 SGHAT and CDR2 FQDESV come from the germline V gene (reference sequence). CDR3: CASSPYGGGYHNEQFF. Written as DNA, the CDR3 is TGTGCCAGCAGCCCCTATGGCGGGGGCTACCACAATGAGCAGTTCTTC.

The CDR3 DNA reads as TGTGCCAGCAGCTCCTCCGGGACACCCTACCCCAAGACCCAGTACTTC. Protein: CASSSSGTPYPKTQYF. The chain couples TRBV9 to TRBJ2-5; a weak D match, TRBD1 (6 bases). CDR1 SGDLS and CDR2 YYNGEE come from the germline V gene. The CDR3 is 16 amino acids. V lost 4 bases and J 6 bases, leaving 22 bases between the germline ends.

This clonotype came up a few times. The V gene is TRBV6-1, the J gene TRBJ2-1; 12 bases line up with TRBD1. The junction had 13 bases not matched to a gene; V was cut back by 10 bases and J by 6 bases. This CDR3 is 16 amino acids long. Germline assignment: CDR1 MNHNS and CDR2 SASEGT. The CDR3 DNA reads as TGTGCCACCAGGTTCTGGGACAGGGGGCGGATCAATGAGCAGTTCTTC. Translation gives CATRFWDRGRINEQFF.

In its sample, this clonotype was seen a few times. J is TRBJ1-1 and V is TRBV29-1; D not certain. The germline V gene encodes CDR1 SQVTM and CDR2 ANQGSEA. Trimming left V 7 bases short and J 4 bases short, with 10 bases between. The CDR3 has 11 amino acids. The DNA for the CDR3 is TGCAGCGGGGCCGGACCCACTGAAGCTTTCTTT. The encoded protein is CSGAGPTEAFF.

This clonotype was picked up a small number of times. The chain links TRBV2 to TRBJ1-5, with D hard to call. The germline V gene encodes CDR1 SNHLY and CDR2 FYNNEI. The CDR3 consists of 17 residues. The V end lost 0 bases, the J end lost 5 bases, and 17 bases lay between the germline ends. The CDR3 bases are TGTGCCAGCAGTGAAGCCCTCACTAGGGCTGAGGATCAGCCCCAGCATTTT. It yields the protein CASSEALTRAEDQPQHF.

The V call is TRBV2, the J call TRBJ2-1; TRBD2 might be the D (5 bases). The CDR3 runs 16 residues. Trimming cost V 0 bases and J 6 bases, with 15 bases left between them. Germline CDR1 SNHLY, CDR2 FYNNEI. Written as DNA, the CDR3 is TGTGCCAGCAGTGAAGCACCTAGCAACCCCTCCAATGAGCAGTTCTTC. Translating gives CASSEAPSNPSNEQFF.

This chain connects TRBV7-3 to TRBJ2-3; the D gene is possibly TRBD2 (6 bases). This CDR3 comprises 14 residues. V was cut by 5 bases and J by 2 bases, with 11 bases left in between. The germline V gene has CDR1 SGHTA and CDR2 FQGTGA. The CDR3 DNA reads as TGTGCCAGCAGCCCACGGGGGACCACAGATACGCAGTATTTT. This translates into CASSPRGTTDTQYF. Looking up the rest from reference TRBV7-3 and TRBJ2-3 gives the full variable domain: GAGVSQTPSNKVTEKGKYVELRCDPISGHTALYWYRQSLGQGPEFLIYFQGTGAADDSGLPNDRFFAVRPEGSVSTLKIQRTERGDSAVYLCASSPRGTTDTQYFGPGTRLTVL.

This chain joins TRBV3-1 and TRBJ2-1, with 7 nucleotides matching TRBD1. Germline V gives CDR1 LGHDT, CDR2 YNNKEL (reference sequence). The trim removed 0 bases at V and 5 bases at J, leaving 10 bases unmatched. This CDR3 has 17 residues. The CDR3 is CASSQDGIGQEDNEQFF. CDR3 DNA: TGTGCCAGCAGCCAAGACGGTATAGGACAGGAGGACAATGAGCAGTTCTTC.

CDR3 amino acids: CASSPLTRDRGDSYTF. CDR3 coding DNA: TGTGCCAGCTCACCACTAACCCGGGACAGGGGGGATAGCTACACCTTC. This chain links TRBV18 with TRBJ1-2; 11 nucleotides align to TRBD1. The CDR3 consists of 16 residues. Germline assignment: CDR1 KGHSH and CDR2 LQKENI. V gave up 1 base and J gave up 9 bases; unmatched junction bases: 10.

A few counts support this clonotype. The rearrangement links TRBV12-3 or TRBV12-4 to TRBJ2-3; the match to TRBD2 covers 9 bases. The CDR3 totals 17 residues. The trim removed 4 bases at V and 6 bases at J, leaving 14 bases unmatched. The CDR3 protein is CASSSPFAGGPWDTQYF. The CDR3 DNA is TGTGCCAGCAGTTCCCCTTTTGCGGGGGGGCCGTGGGATACGCAGTATTTT.

Only one count was recorded for this clonotype. One end of the junction varies from germline; a read error may be responsible. J is TRBJ1-5 and V is TRBV7-4; D uncertain. CDR1 is SGHVT, CDR2 SQSDAQ, per germline. CDR3 length: 16 residues. The CDR3 nucleotides are TGTACCAGCAGCCCTAGTTATGAGGGTAGCAATCAGCCCCAGCATTTT. Translating it yields CTSSPSYEGSNQPQHF.

In this sample, this clonotype turned up a few times. The V call is TRBV6-1, the J call TRBJ2-1; D may be TRBD1 or TRBD2 (5 bases each). Trimming stripped 2 bases from V and 6 bases from J, with 8 bases between. Germline V gene lookup returns CDR1 MNHNS and CDR2 SASEGT. The CDR3 consists of 13 residues. CDR3 residues: CASSEKRGNEQFF. Written as DNA, the CDR3 is TGTGCCAGCAGTGAAAAGAGGGGCAATGAGCAGTTCTTC.

This clonotype was detected only a few times. The rearrangement joins TRBV7-6 to TRBJ2-6, with D possibly TRBD1 on 5 matching bases. This CDR3 has 16 residues. The germline gives CDR1 SGHVS, CDR2 FNYEAQ. The germline V and J ends were trimmed by 2 bases and 0 bases, with 8 bases remaining between them. The CDR3 DNA reads TGTGCCAGCAGCTTAACGGACAACTCTGGGGCCAACGTCCTGACTTTC. Protein sequence: CASSLTDNSGANVLTF.

The chain links TRBV10-3 to TRBJ2-1; D unclear. The germline V and J ends were trimmed by 4 bases and 9 bases, with 13 bases remaining between them. Germline V gene sequence: CDR1 ENHRY, CDR2 SYGVKD. The CDR3 sequence is 13 residues long. The CDR3 bases are TGTGCCATCAGTGCTGAGGAGTCGGCTGAGCAGTTCTTC. Its protein is CAISAEESAEQFF.

This clonotype has a single count. At one end the junction does not follow the germline gene, possibly because of a read error. The chain combines TRBV6-8 with TRBJ1-5; a weak D match, TRBD1 (5 bases). The CDR3 runs to 10 residues. The germline CDR1 and CDR2 sequences are MNHGY and SAAAGT. The CDR3 loop is CSGGNQPEHF. Written as DNA, the CDR3 is TGCTCGGGGGGGAATCAGCCCGAGCATTTT.

This clonotype turned up a few times. The V gene is TRBV6-5, the J gene TRBJ2-3; 9 bases align to TRBD2. The CDR3 is 14 residues long. The germline gives CDR1 MNHEY, CDR2 SVGAGI. Trimming removed 10 bases from V and 4 bases from J; junction bases left unmatched: 9. Here the CDR3 DNA reads TGTGCCATCTTCTTGGGACTAGCATCAGATACGCAGTATTTT. Protein product: CAIFLGLASDTQYF.

V usage is TRBV6-2 or TRBV6-3 and J usage is TRBJ2-7; TRBD1 matches at 8 bases. Losses at the gene ends were 6 bases for V and 7 bases for J; bases not matched to a gene: 8. Germline V gene sequence: CDR1 MNHEY, CDR2 SVGEGT. CDR3 length equals 13 residues. CDR3 coding DNA: TGTGCCAGCAGAGACAGGGGCCTTTATGAGCAGTACGTC. Translating it yields CASRDRGLYEQYV.

Turning to this clonotype: A much larger clone sits a single nucleotide away, making a read error possible. The chain joins TRBV11-1 to TRBJ1-2; D not resolved. The germline V and J ends were trimmed by 4 bases and 5 bases, with 2 bases remaining between them. The CDR3 has 10 residues. Germline values: CDR1 SGHAT, CDR2 FQDESV (reference sequence). The chain's CDR3 is CASSWYGYTF. The CDR3 DNA sequence: TGTGCCAGCAGCTGGTATGGCTACACCTTC.

The rearrangement links TRBV7-4 to TRBJ1-1, with a tentative D call TRBD1 (6 bases). Germline V gene data show CDR1 as SGHVT and CDR2 as SQSDAQ. The CDR3 loop spans 12 amino acids. Trimming shortened V by 5 bases and J by 8 bases, and 12 bases separated the two germline ends. In DNA form, the CDR3 reads TGTGCCAGCAGCAAACAGGGATTGGAAGCTTTCTTT. Residues: CASSKQGLEAFF. The whole variable domain, filled in from reference TRBV7-4 and TRBJ1-1, reads GAGVSQSPRYKVAKRGRDVALRCDSISGHVTLYWYRQTLGQGSEVLTYSQSDAQRDKSGRPSGRFSAERPERSVSTLKIQRTEQGDSAVYLCASSKQGLEAFFGQGTRLTVV.

The V gene is TRBV11-2, the J gene TRBJ2-7; 7 bases are a match to TRBD2. Germline V gene sequence: CDR1 SGHAT, CDR2 FQNNGV. Trimming at V came to 7 bases and at J to 0 bases, leaving 15 bases not matched to a gene. The CDR3 covers 17 residues. The CDR3 DNA follows: TGTGCCAGCACCCGGGGGGTTACTGCGTTAACCTCCTACGAGCAGTACGTC. Translation: CASTRGVTALTSYEQYV.

This clonotype was seen a single time. This chain links TRBV5-5 with TRBJ1-5; D not certain. The CDR3 contains 14 residues. V shed 4 bases and J shed 1 base, with 9 bases lying between them. CDR1 is SGHKS and CDR2 is YYEKEE in the germline V gene (reference sequence). CDR3 DNA: TGTGCCAGCAGCACCCAGGCAAGCAATCAGCCCCAGCATTTT. Translation: CASSTQASNQPQHF.